This is a list of T cell receptor beta chains from one sample in a study of blood T cell repertoires in COVID-19. Libraries were prepared by immunoSEQ multiplex PCR; TCRdb keeps only in-frame clonotypes and omits some of them. The table lists about 55,000 clones, roughly 80% of them singletons. The sample was peripheral blood. The source is a human donor in a cohort sampled during active or convalescent COVID-19. Each CDR3 is given with its conserved first and last residue. Each record gives: CDR3 DNA, CDR3 protein, clone size, V gene, J gene, D gene. A D gene is named only where the DNA matches it firmly. Some rows have no size entry. The others give once, few or many, or a class for an expanded clone.

CDR3 DNA: TGTGCCAGCAGCTTAGGCCTAGGCGGCAATCAGCCCCAGCATTTT
CDR3 protein: CASSLGLGGNQPQHF
clone size: .
V gene: TRBV13
J gene: TRBJ1-5
D gene: .

CDR3 DNA: TGTGCCAGCAGCCTAGCGGGGGGGAAACAAGAGACCCAGTACTTC
CDR3 protein: CASSLAGGKQETQYF
clone size: .
V gene: TRBV3-1/TRBV3-2
J gene: TRBJ2-5
D gene: TRBD2

CDR3 DNA: TGTGCCAGTAGTATGATGGCTAACACTGAAGCTTTCTTT
CDR3 protein: CASSMMANTEAFF
clone size: .
V gene: TRBV19
J gene: TRBJ1-1
D gene: .

CDR3 DNA: TGTGCCAGCAGCTTTCGTCGGCTAGCGGGGATGGATACGCAGTATTTT
CDR3 protein: CASSFRRLAGMDTQYF
clone size: .
V gene: TRBV7-8
J gene: TRBJ2-3
D gene: TRBD2

CDR3 DNA: TGTGCCAGCAGTTTACGACAGCCGAACACCGGGGAGCTGTTTTTT
CDR3 protein: CASSLRQPNTGELFF
clone size: .
V gene: TRBV6-2/TRBV6-3
J gene: TRBJ2-2
D gene: .

CDR3 DNA: TGTGCCAGCAGCCAAGATCAAGACAGACGGGGCTACACCTTC
CDR3 protein: CASSQDQDRRGYTF
clone size: .
V gene: TRBV4-2
J gene: TRBJ1-2
D gene: .

CDR3 DNA: TGCAGCGTTGTGGGAGGGACAGGGGGTCGGGAGACCCAGTACTTC
CDR3 protein: CSVVGGTGGRETQYF
clone size: few
V gene: TRBV29-1
J gene: TRBJ2-5
D gene: TRBD1

CDR3 DNA: TGTGCCAGCAGTTACTCGAGGCCAGCCAGCCCCGAGGCTTTCTTT
CDR3 protein: CASSYSRPASPEAFF
clone size: .
V gene: TRBV6-2/TRBV6-3
J gene: TRBJ1-1
D gene: .

CDR3 DNA: TGTGCCAGCAGCTTAAGAGGACAGGGCTCCTACGAGCAGTACTTC
CDR3 protein: CASSLRGQGSYEQYF
clone size: .
V gene: TRBV5-4
J gene: TRBJ2-7
D gene: TRBD1

CDR3 DNA: TGTGCCAGCTCACCACCGAAGCGGAGCGAGACAGGGCTGCCCCTAGAGACCCAGTACTTC
CDR3 protein: CASSPPKRSETGLPLETQYF
clone size: .
V gene: TRBV18
J gene: TRBJ2-5
D gene: TRBD1

CDR3 DNA: TGTGCCAGCAGCTTAGAAAGCGCTCGATATGAGCAGTTCTTC
CDR3 protein: CASSLESARYEQFF
clone size: .
V gene: TRBV11-1
J gene: TRBJ2-1
D gene: .

CDR3 DNA: TGTGCCAGCAGCGGTAGACAGGGGGGGGCGACTGAAGCTTTCTTT
CDR3 protein: CASSGRQGGATEAFF
clone size: .
V gene: TRBV5-4
J gene: TRBJ1-1
D gene: TRBD1

CDR3 DNA: TGCGCCAGCAGCTTGCCTAGCGGGGGGTACAATGAGCAGTTCTTC
CDR3 protein: CASSLPSGGYNEQFF
clone size: .
V gene: TRBV5-1
J gene: TRBJ2-1
D gene: TRBD2

CDR3 DNA: TGTGCCTGGAGTGGAGTGGCAGGGGCTCAAACTAATGAAAAACTGTTTTTT
CDR3 protein: CAWSGVAGAQTNEKLFF
clone size: .
V gene: TRBV30
J gene: TRBJ1-4
D gene: .

CDR3 DNA: TGTGCCACCCGGACAGGGTGGAATCAGCCCCAGCATTTT
CDR3 protein: CATRTGWNQPQHF
clone size: .
V gene: TRBV6-5
J gene: TRBJ1-5
D gene: TRBD1

CDR3 DNA: TGTGCCAGCAGGTCGACTGAAGCTTTCTTT
CDR3 protein: CASRSTEAFF
clone size: .
V gene: TRBV2
J gene: TRBJ1-1
D gene: .

CDR3 DNA: TGTGCCAGCTCACCACCGCACAGGGGATCCATGGGCGGCTACACCTTC
CDR3 protein: CASSPPHRGSMGGYTF
clone size: few
V gene: TRBV18
J gene: TRBJ1-2
D gene: TRBD1

CDR3 DNA: TGTGCCAGCAGTGCCGGGACAGGGGGGGCCTACGAGCAGTACTTC
CDR3 protein: CASSAGTGGAYEQYF
clone size: .
V gene: TRBV2
J gene: TRBJ2-7
D gene: TRBD1

CDR3 DNA: TGTGCCAGCAGCCATTCCGGAGAGAATCAGCCCCAGCATTTT
CDR3 protein: CASSHSGENQPQHF
clone size: .
V gene: TRBV3-1/TRBV3-2
J gene: TRBJ1-5
D gene: .

CDR3 DNA: TGTGCCAGCAGCCCTGGGGGGGCGCGAACAAGCAATGAGCAGTTCTTC
CDR3 protein: CASSPGGARTSNEQFF
clone size: few
V gene: TRBV13
J gene: TRBJ2-1
D gene: .

CDR3 DNA: TGTGCCAGCAGCCATCCCCGAGAGGGTCGGGAGCAGTACTTC
CDR3 protein: CASSHPREGREQYF
clone size: once
V gene: TRBV3-1/TRBV3-2
J gene: TRBJ2-7
D gene: .

CDR3 DNA: TGTGCCAGCAGCTTGGAACAGGGGGGCGGTTCCTACGAGCAGTACTTC
CDR3 protein: CASSLEQGGGSYEQYF
clone size: .
V gene: TRBV11-3
J gene: TRBJ2-7
D gene: TRBD1

CDR3 DNA: TGCGCCAGCAGCTTTGCCCGGGACAATGAGCAGTTCTTC
CDR3 protein: CASSFARDNEQFF
clone size: .
V gene: TRBV5-1
J gene: TRBJ2-1
D gene: .

CDR3 DNA: TGTGCCACCAGCAGAGATCAAGAGAATTCACCCCTCCACTTT
CDR3 protein: CATSRDQENSPLHF
clone size: once
V gene: TRBV15
J gene: TRBJ1-6
D gene: .

CDR3 DNA: TGTGCCAGCAGTGAAGCATGGCCCTCCGACTATGGCTACACCTTC
CDR3 protein: CASSEAWPSDYGYTF
clone size: .
V gene: TRBV6-1
J gene: TRBJ1-2
D gene: .

CDR3 DNA: TGCGCCAGCAGCTTGGGACAGGGCCGCTCCTACGAGCAGTACTTC
CDR3 protein: CASSLGQGRSYEQYF
clone size: .
V gene: TRBV5-1
J gene: TRBJ2-7
D gene: TRBD1

CDR3 DNA: TGTGCCAGTAGCCTCAACTATGAGCAGTTCTTC
CDR3 protein: CASSLNYEQFF
clone size: .
V gene: TRBV19
J gene: TRBJ2-1
D gene: .

CDR3 DNA: TGCGCCAGCAGCCTGACTAGCGGGGGAGATACGCAGTATTTT
CDR3 protein: CASSLTSGGDTQYF
clone size: .
V gene: TRBV4-1
J gene: TRBJ2-3
D gene: TRBD2

CDR3 DNA: TGTGCCAGTGCAGGGACTAGCGGCTTCAACACCGGGGAGCTGTTTTTT
CDR3 protein: CASAGTSGFNTGELFF
clone size: .
V gene: TRBV19
J gene: TRBJ2-2
D gene: TRBD2

CDR3 DNA: TGTGCCAGCAGCTTCGGGACAGGGGCAACGAGCGACTACACCTTC
CDR3 protein: CASSFGTGATSDYTF
clone size: .
V gene: TRBV14
J gene: TRBJ1-2
D gene: TRBD1

CDR3 DNA: TGTGCCAGTAGCGGGACTAGCGGGGGGCCTAGCTCCTACGAGCAGTACTTC
CDR3 protein: CASSGTSGGPSSYEQYF
clone size: .
V gene: TRBV19
J gene: TRBJ2-7
D gene: TRBD2

CDR3 DNA: TGTGCCAGCTTACAGGGGAGCGGCAATCAGCCCCAGCATTTT
CDR3 protein: CASLQGSGNQPQHF
clone size: .
V gene: TRBV6-6
J gene: TRBJ1-5
D gene: TRBD1

CDR3 DNA: TGTGCCAGCAGCTTAGCGGACAGGGGTGGATCACCCCTCCACTTT
CDR3 protein: CASSLADRGGSPLHF
clone size: .
V gene: TRBV7-9
J gene: TRBJ1-6
D gene: TRBD1